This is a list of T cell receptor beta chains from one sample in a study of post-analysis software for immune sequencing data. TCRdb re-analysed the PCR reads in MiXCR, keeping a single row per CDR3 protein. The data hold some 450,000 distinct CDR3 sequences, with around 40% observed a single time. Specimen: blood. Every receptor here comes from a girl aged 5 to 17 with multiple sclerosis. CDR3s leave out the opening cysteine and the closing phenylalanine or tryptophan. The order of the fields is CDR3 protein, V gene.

cdr3_aa: ASSQSSGRANEQF
v_call: TRBV4-1

cdr3_aa: SVPSQGGYEQY
v_call: TRBV29-1

cdr3_aa: SAKGTSGSWADEQY
v_call: TRBV20-1

cdr3_aa: ASSPTGWSRSSYNEQF
v_call: TRBV7-9

cdr3_aa: SARDVWGTQY
v_call: TRBV20-1

cdr3_aa: ASSQERYYEQY
v_call: TRBV4-1

cdr3_aa: ASSFLGAFGEKLF
v_call: TRBV7-2

cdr3_aa: ASSLGRVSEQY
v_call: TRBV7-2

cdr3_aa: ASSAGQETDTQY
v_call: TRBV3-1

cdr3_aa: ASSFTGRSQDWGGKNIQY
v_call: TRBV5-1

cdr3_aa: ASSRTSGRAGRTDTQY
v_call: TRBV28

cdr3_aa: ASSQRDPPAF
v_call: TRBV3-1

cdr3_aa: ATSEASGSYEQY
v_call: TRBV24-1

cdr3_aa: ASSDSGTSGWGDTQY
v_call: TRBV6-4

cdr3_aa: ASSGLGGGGNQPQH
v_call: TRBV7-8